This paragraph covers one T cell receptor beta chain sequence. This CDR3 region has 12 residues. Germline V gives CDR1 GTSNPN, CDR2 SVGIG (reference sequence). V lost 5 bases and J lost 5, with 10 bases in between. This entry belongs to a study of blood T cell repertoires in COVID-19. Produced via immunoSEQ multiplex PCR; TCRdb's table is partial and in-frame only. The sample yields around 250,000 clones, approximately 86% seen once. This TCR was sampled from a woman between 50 and 59 years old who had recovered from COVID-19. Material: PBMCs or T cells enriched from blood (not recorded which). The chain couples TRBV30 to TRBJ2-1; unclear D gene. CDR3 nucleotides: TGTGCCTGGTCCCCGGTTAACAATGAGCAGTTCTTC. Amino acid sequence: CAWSPVNNEQFF.